The rows below give T cell receptor beta chains drawn from one sample of a study of CD8+CD57+ T cells in acquired aplastic anemia. In TCRdb, the reads were re-called with MiXCR into one record per CDR3 protein. Of about 35,000 distinct CDR3 sequences listed, roughly 77% are singletons. The sample was sorted CD4+, CD8+, or CD8+CD57+ T cells (not recorded which) from PBMCs. The receptors were gathered from a human donor in good health, serving as a control. The CDR3 runs from the conserved cysteine through the conserved F or W. The D gene is left open where the match is weak. The listing skips clone size in some rows; elsewhere it reads once, few, many or a size class.

.,medium-sized,TRBJ1-6,TRBV20-1,CSARTLWDSYNSPLHF,TGCAGTGCTAGAACCCTCTGGGACTCCTATAATTCACCCCTCCACTTT
.,.,TRBJ1-2,TRBV4-2,CASSGGTSHGYTF,TGTGCCAGCAGCGGGGGAACCTCTCATGGCTACACCTTC
.,.,TRBJ2-3,TRBV2,CASVATRTQYF,TGTGCCAGCGTTGCTACCCGTACGCAGTATTTT
.,few,TRBJ1-1,TRBV25-1,CASSEYNSMNTEAFF,TGTGCCAGCAGTGAATATAACAGTATGAACACTGAAGCTTTCTTT
.,.,TRBJ2-1,TRBV10-1,CASSDRGRGRNEQFF,TGCGCCAGCAGTGATAGAGGCAGGGGACGGAATGAGCAGTTCTTC
.,.,TRBJ1-1,TRBV20-1,CSAREGGTNTEAFF,TGCAGTGCTAGAGAGGGGGGGACGAACACTGAAGCTTTCTTT
.,.,TRBJ1-2,TRBV7-8,CATYEDGGYTF,TGTGCCACCTACGAGGATGGTGGCTACACCTTC
TRBD1,.,TRBJ2-7,TRBV19,CASSIADRETYEQYF,TGTGCCAGTAGTATAGCGGACAGGGAAACCTACGAGCAGTACTTC
TRBD1,.,TRBJ1-6,TRBV10-3,CAITTDRGRFSPLHF,TGTGCCATCACTACGGACAGGGGGCGATTTTCACCCCTCCACTTT
TRBD2,.,TRBJ2-5,TRBV7-3,CASSPGTSGETQYF,TGTGCCAGCAGCCCCGGGACTAGCGGAGAGACCCAGTACTTC
TRBD1,.,TRBJ1-3,TRBV25-1,CASSPKVTGNTGNTIYF,TGTGCCAGCTCACCCAAGGTGACAGGGAACACTGGAAACACCATATATTTT
TRBD1,.,TRBJ1-4,TRBV19,CASIPGTGGEKLFF,TGTGCCAGTATCCCCGGGACAGGAGGCGAAAAACTGTTTTTT
.,.,TRBJ2-7,TRBV7-8,CASSPTGYEQYF,TGTGCCAGCAGCCCTACTGGCTACGAGCAGTACTTC
.,few,TRBJ1-1,TRBV20-1,CSARDQAGDGTEAFF,TGCAGTGCTAGAGATCAGGCAGGGGATGGCACTGAAGCTTTCTTT
.,many,TRBJ2-3,TRBV9,CASSVGSDTQYF,TGTGCCAGCAGCGTAGGGTCAGATACGCAGTATTTT
TRBD1,.,TRBJ1-1,TRBV25-1,CASSETTGARYTEAFF,TGTGCCAGCAGTGAAACGACAGGGGCCAGGTACACTGAAGCTTTCTTT
TRBD1,.,TRBJ1-2,TRBV6-5,CASSYGTGDYYTF,TGTGCCAGCAGTTATGGGACAGGGGATTACTACACCTTC
.,.,TRBJ2-7,TRBV2,CATRGRGTYEQYF,TGTGCCACCCGGGGGCGGGGGACCTACGAGCAGTACTTC
.,.,TRBJ2-7,TRBV27,CASSSGLVETEQYF,TGTGCCAGCAGTTCAGGGCTAGTAGAGACCGAGCAGTACTTC
TRBD2,few,TRBJ2-1,TRBV7-3,CASSTSGAYNEQFF,TGTGCCAGCAGCACGAGCGGGGCCTACAATGAGCAGTTCTTC
.,.,TRBJ1-5,TRBV12-3/TRBV12-4,CASSPRYSNQPQHF,TGTGCCAGCAGTCCGAGATATAGCAATCAGCCCCAGCATTTT
.,.,TRBJ1-1,TRBV29-1,CSGQTGFRNTEAFF,TGCAGCGGCCAAACAGGATTCCGGAACACTGAAGCTTTCTTT
TRBD1,.,TRBJ2-1,TRBV20-1,CSASRTGGRGQFF,TGCAGTGCTAGTAGGACAGGGGGCAGGGGGCAGTTCTTC
TRBD1,.,TRBJ2-5,TRBV20-1,CSALELGQGAEETQYF,TGCAGTGCTCTAGAGCTAGGTCAGGGGGCCGAAGAGACCCAGTACTTC
.,.,TRBJ2-7,TRBV4-1,CASGQTSEPTYEQYF,TGCGCCAGCGGCCAGACCAGCGAACCGACCTACGAGCAGTACTTC
.,few,TRBJ2-7,TRBV2,CASSEWWSSYEQYF,TGTGCCAGCAGTGAATGGTGGAGCTCCTACGAGCAGTACTTC
.,large,TRBJ1-2,TRBV7-8,CASSSGSYGYTF,TGTGCCAGCAGCTCAGGGTCCTATGGCTACACCTTC
.,.,TRBJ1-1,TRBV10-3,CAISVEGRNTEASF,TGTGCCATCAGTGTTGAGGGTCGTAACACTGAAGCTTCCTTT
.,.,TRBJ1-2,TRBV25-1,CASWTGYYGYTF,TGTGCCAGCTGGACGGGTTACTATGGCTACACCTTC
.,.,TRBJ1-6,TRBV10-3,CAIGNSPLHF,TGTGCCATTGGGAATTCACCCCTCCACTTT
.,.,TRBJ1-1,TRBV9,CASKRGTEAFF,TGTGCCAGCAAACGGGGCACTGAAGCTTTCTTT
.,.,TRBJ1-1,TRBV7-3,CASSPTGKGSGTEAFF,TGTGCCAGCAGTCCAACAGGCAAGGGAAGTGGGACTGAAGCTTTCTTT
TRBD2,.,TRBJ2-3,TRBV6-1,CASTERGDTDTQYF,TGTGCCAGCACTGAGCGGGGGGACACAGATACGCAGTATTTT
.,.,TRBJ1-6,TRBV2,CASRHPTGVLSPLHF,TGTGCCAGCAGACACCCGACAGGAGTCTTGTCACCCCTCCACTTT
.,.,TRBJ1-6,TRBV19,CATQLTAYNSPLHF,TGTGCCACCCAATTGACAGCCTATAATTCACCCCTCCACTTT
TRBD1,.,TRBJ1-2,TRBV10-1,CASSSNRGEGYTF,TGCGCCAGCAGTAGTAACAGGGGCGAAGGCTACACCTTC
TRBD1,.,TRBJ2-3,TRBV25-1,CASSATGGTDTQYF,TGTGCCAGCAGTGCTACAGGGGGCACAGATACGCAGTATTTT
.,.,TRBJ1-1,TRBV7-9,CASSFEGGSEAFF,TGTGCCAGCAGCTTCGAAGGGGGTAGTGAAGCTTTCTTT
.,.,TRBJ1-3,TRBV9,CASSESTGSGNTIYF,TGTGCCAGCAGCGAAAGTACCGGGTCTGGAAACACCATATATTTT